What follows is one T cell receptor (beta chain) and its context. The data belong to a study of cytomegalovirus exposure and HLA in healthy donors. Primers: 60 Vbeta forward and 13 Jbeta reverse. Measured with immunoSEQ multiplex PCR; TCRdb has only the in-frame clones, and not every one. The data show 75,000 to 95,000 clones, about 77% seen once. The receptor's source is a male donor in good health and CMV-seropositive. The specimen sequenced was PBMCs.

DNA for the CDR3: TGTGCCAGTAGTAAGGGACTAGCGGGGGGGTACCAAGAGACCCAGTACTTC. Amino acid sequence: CASSKGLAGGYQETQYF. This chain uses TRBV19 with TRBJ2-5; 16 bases align to TRBD2. J gave up 0 bases and V 4 bases, and 2 bases lay outside the gene matches. There are 17 residues in the CDR3. Germline CDR1 reads LNHDA; CDR2 reads SQIVND (reference sequence).